A single sample is the source of the 17 T cell receptor beta chains below, sequenced in a study of T cell responses to AZD1222 COVID-19 vaccine (dated by TCRdb to the early 2020s). The time point label for this specimen denotes: baseline before first vaccination. Library construction relied on the immunoSEQ multiplex PCR assay. TCRdb carries this immuneACCESS record with in-frame sequences only. Its versions omit some clonotypes, under half of them owing to an unresolved V gene in the studies checked, with the rest unexplained. This sample comprises approximately 100,000 clones, roughly 90% of them detected only once. The ten largest clonotypes hold 4% to 5.5% of the sample. Material: peripheral blood, obtained on day 0 of AZD1222 vaccination. Every receptor here comes from an adult in good health.

This clone was seen a single time. The rearrangement uses TRBV13 and TRBJ2-3, with TRBD2 matching over 8 bases. Germline CDR1 and CDR2: PRHDT and FYEKMQ (reference sequence). The CDR3 is made up of 16 amino acids. Trimming at V came to 5 bases and at J to 5 bases, leaving 12 bases not matched to a gene. CDR3 DNA: TGTGCCAGCAGCCCTCGGCGGAGCGGGGGACTAGATACGCAGTATTTT. Its translation is CASSPRRSGGLDTQYF.

The chain couples TRBV29-1 to TRBJ2-7, with D perhaps matching TRBD1 or TRBD2 (5 bases each). With 2 bases removed from V and 4 bases from J, the gap between germline ends came to 9 bases. There are 12 residues in the CDR3. CDR1 and CDR2 from the germline V gene are SQVTM and ANQGSEA. The DNA for the CDR3 is TGCAGCGTTGAAATCGGGGCTTACGAGCAGTACTTC. This codes for CSVEIGAYEQYF.

The chain joins TRBV5-6 to TRBJ2-7; the match to TRBD1 covers 7 bases. V was pared by 4 bases and J by 0 bases, with 4 bases of the junction left unmatched. This CDR3 spans 14 amino acids. Germline CDR1 is SGHDT and CDR2 is YYEEEE. This chain's CDR3 is CASSTGTASYEQYF. CDR3 coding DNA: TGTGCCAGCAGCACCGGGACAGCCTCCTACGAGCAGTACTTC.

The gene calls are TRBV19 and TRBJ2-5, with a possible D match to TRBD2 (6 bases). V shed 6 bases and J shed 0 bases, with 8 bases lying between them. The germline CDR1 and CDR2 sequences are LNHDA and SQIVND (reference sequence). This CDR3 spans 13 amino acids. The DNA for the CDR3 is TGTGCCAGTAGGGGACTCCACCAAGAGACCCAGTACTTC. Residues: CASRGLHQETQYF.

The chain carries TRBV7-3 and TRBJ2-5, with D tentatively TRBD2 (5 bases). Trimming removed 0 bases at V and 0 bases at J, with 5 bases between. Germline CDR1 SGHTA, CDR2 FQGTGA. The CDR3 spans 14 residues. DNA of the CDR3: TGTGCCAGCAGCTTAACGAGGGACCAAGAGACCCAGTACTTC. Translated, it gives CASSLTRDQETQYF.

The chain uses TRBV13 and TRBJ2-1, with 11 nucleotides matching TRBD2. There are 15 residues in the CDR3. V was clipped by 6 bases and J by 8 bases; unmatched bases: 9. CDR1 and CDR2 from the germline V gene are PRHDT and FYEKMQ (reference sequence). This CDR3 is CASRTTSGGRHEQFF. The CDR3 region has the DNA TGTGCCAGCAGGACCACTAGCGGGGGAAGGCATGAGCAGTTCTTC.

This sequence joins TRBV19 and TRBJ1-4; D is ambiguous. This CDR3 spans 11 amino acids. Per the germline V gene, CDR1 is LNHDA and CDR2 is SQIVND (reference sequence). The V end was cut by 7 bases, the J end by 14 bases, with 14 bases between. As DNA, the CDR3 is TGTGCCAGTACCGAGCGGAAAATTCTGTTTTTT. Translating it yields CASTERKILFF.

This clone was detected once. The gene calls are TRBV18 and TRBJ1-4; tentatively, D is TRBD1 (5 bases). Trimming stripped 2 bases from V and 0 bases from J, with 13 bases between. Germline V gene data show CDR1 as KGHSH and CDR2 as LQKENI. This CDR3 has 17 residues. CDR3 residues: CASSPGSGLATNEKLFF. For the CDR3, the DNA is TGTGCCAGCTCACCAGGCTCAGGGCTCGCAACTAATGAAAAACTGTTTTTT.

The chain combines TRBV5-1 with TRBJ1-3, with TRBD1 matching over 10 bases. Germline trimming cut 0 bases from V and 2 bases from J; bases unmatched to any gene: 2. Germline V CDR1 and CDR2: SGHRS, YFSETQ. This CDR3 region has 16 residues. The CDR3 sequence is CASSLGDRGPGNTIYF. For the CDR3, the DNA is TGCGCCAGCAGCTTGGGGGACAGGGGACCTGGAAACACCATATATTTT.

This chain connects TRBV27 to TRBJ2-1; D gene uncertain. Trimming left V 2 bases short and J 7 bases short, with 6 bases between. The germline gives CDR1 MNHEY, CDR2 SMNVEV (reference sequence). There are 12 residues in the CDR3. The CDR3 nucleotides read TGTGCCAGCAGTTTAGTGGGGAATGAGCAGTTCTTC. Protein product: CASSLVGNEQFF.

The genes are TRBV6-2 or TRBV6-3 and TRBJ2-7, with a tentative D call TRBD1 (6 bases). The CDR3 sequence is 14 residues long. The germline CDR1 and CDR2 sequences are MNHEY and SVGEGT. Trimming shortened V by 4 bases and J by 1 base, and 11 bases separated the two germline ends. DNA for the CDR3: TGTGCCAGCAGTTTGGACAGCCAGTCCTACGAGCAGTACTTC. Protein: CASSLDSQSYEQYF.

The chain employs TRBV7-3 and TRBJ1-2; D is possibly TRBD1 (5 bases). The CDR3 has 12 amino acids. CDR1 and CDR2 (germline): SGHTA, FQGTGA. Trimming cost V 3 bases and J 7 bases, with 9 bases left between them. Here the CDR3 DNA reads TGTGCCAGCAGCTTTGGGACGGGTGGCTACACCTTC. Protein product: CASSFGTGGYTF.

The J gene is TRBJ2-1, the V gene TRBV19; 7 bases align to TRBD2. With V trimmed by 3 bases and J by 8 bases, 10 bases remained unmatched. This CDR3 region has 15 residues. Germline assignment: CDR1 LNHDA and CDR2 SQIVND (reference sequence). For the CDR3, the DNA is TGTGCCAGTAGTATGAGGGGAGGGGTAGGTCATGAGCAGTTCTTC. It encodes CASSMRGGVGHEQFF.

The genes are TRBV12-3 or TRBV12-4 and TRBJ1-1; D gene unclear. CDR3 size: 11 residues. Trimming removed 6 bases at V and 3 bases at J, with 5 bases between. Here the CDR3 DNA reads TGTGCCAGCAGGAGGCACACTGAAGCTTTCTTT. Translation gives CASRRHTEAFF.

The chain joins TRBV30 to TRBJ1-1; perhaps TRBD1 as D (6 bases). The CDR3 consists of 15 residues. V lost 0 bases and J 4 bases, leaving 15 bases between the germline ends. Germline V gene sequence: CDR1 GTSNPN, CDR2 SVGIG (reference sequence). The CDR3: CAWSVDLGGGTEAFF. The CDR3 DNA is TGTGCCTGGAGTGTAGATCTAGGAGGGGGCACTGAAGCTTTCTTT.

This chain joins TRBV30 and TRBJ2-3; tentatively, D is TRBD1 or TRBD2 (6 bases each). Trimming removed 4 bases from V and 5 bases from J, with 19 bases in between. Germline lookup yields CDR1 GTSNPN and CDR2 SVGIG (reference sequence). This CDR3 spans 15 amino acids. The CDR3 reads CAWKVVGGARDTQYF. CDR3 in DNA: TGTGCCTGGAAAGTTGTGGGGGGCGCGAGAGATACGCAGTATTTT.

The CDR3 sequence: CASSLRTGGSHYTF. The CDR3 DNA is TGTGCCAGCAGCCTTCGGACAGGGGGCTCACACTACACCTTC. The chain recombines TRBV7-6 with TRBJ1-2; 11 bases match TRBD1. CDR3 length: 14 residues. V lost 5 bases, J lost 10 bases, and 9 bases stayed unmatched. Germline assignment: CDR1 SGHVS and CDR2 FNYEAQ.